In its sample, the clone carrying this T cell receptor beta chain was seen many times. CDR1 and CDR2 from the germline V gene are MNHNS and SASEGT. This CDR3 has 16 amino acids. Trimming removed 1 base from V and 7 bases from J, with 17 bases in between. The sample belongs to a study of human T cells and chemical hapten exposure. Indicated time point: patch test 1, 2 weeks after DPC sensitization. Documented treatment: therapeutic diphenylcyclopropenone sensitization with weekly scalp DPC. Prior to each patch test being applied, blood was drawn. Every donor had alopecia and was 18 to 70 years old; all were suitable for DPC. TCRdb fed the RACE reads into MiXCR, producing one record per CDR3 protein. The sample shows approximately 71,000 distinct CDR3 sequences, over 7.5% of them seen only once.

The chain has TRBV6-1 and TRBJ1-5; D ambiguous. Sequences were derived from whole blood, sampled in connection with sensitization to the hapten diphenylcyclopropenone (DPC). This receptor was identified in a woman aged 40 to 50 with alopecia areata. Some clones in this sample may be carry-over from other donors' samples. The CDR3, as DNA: TGTGCCAGCAGTGAAGGACAATCAGGCAGCGGCCAGCCCCAGCATTTT. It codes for CASSEGQSGSGQPQHF.